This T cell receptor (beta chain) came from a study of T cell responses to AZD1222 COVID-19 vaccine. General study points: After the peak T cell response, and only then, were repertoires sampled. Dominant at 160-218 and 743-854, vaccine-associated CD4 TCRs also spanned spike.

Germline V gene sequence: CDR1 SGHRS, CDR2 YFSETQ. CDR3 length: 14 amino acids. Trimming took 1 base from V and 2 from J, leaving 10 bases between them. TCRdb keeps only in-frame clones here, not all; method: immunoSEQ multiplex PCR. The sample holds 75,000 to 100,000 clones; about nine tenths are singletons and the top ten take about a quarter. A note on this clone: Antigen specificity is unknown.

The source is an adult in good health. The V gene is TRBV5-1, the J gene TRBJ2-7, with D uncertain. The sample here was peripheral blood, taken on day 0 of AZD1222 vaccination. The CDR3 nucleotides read TGCGCCAGCAGCTTGATTCCGGGCACCTACGAGCAGTACTTC. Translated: CASSLIPGTYEQYF.